The 17 T cell receptor beta chains presented below share a single source sample, sequenced in a study of breast tumors, draining lymph nodes, adjacent tissues. The lymph nodes were axillary draining lymph nodes from breast cancer patients. TCRdb redid the calling of the multiplex PCR reads with MiXCR, one entry per CDR3 protein. The sample consists of 190,000 or so distinct CDR3 sequences, about 32% of them appearing once. The source material was axillary lymph node tissue. These receptors came from a female donor with breast cancer. Some clones in this sample may be carry-over from other donors' samples.

This clonotype has only a few counts. The V gene is TRBV4-1, the J gene TRBJ2-5; no clear D. V lost 0 bases and J 2 bases, leaving 16 bases between the germline ends. The CDR3 loop spans 17 amino acids. The germline V gene encodes CDR1 MGHRA and CDR2 YSYEKL. CDR3 loop: CASSQDPQDPRQETQYF. CDR3 nucleotide sequence: TGCGCCAGCAGCCAAGATCCCCAGGACCCGCGGCAAGAGACCCAGTACTTC.

The sample holds one count of this clonotype. The rearrangement joins TRBV6-2 or TRBV6-3 to TRBJ2-6; 7 bases match TRBD2. CDR3 size: 16 residues. Trimming cost V 2 bases and J 5 bases; bases outside gene matches: 6. Germline CDR1 reads MNHEY; CDR2 reads SVGEGT. The chain's CDR3 is CASSYPRSGRANVLTF. The CDR3 DNA is TGTGCCAGCAGTTACCCACGAAGCGGGAGGGCCAACGTCCTGACTTTC.

This clonotype is a singleton in its sample. The V and J genes are TRBV5-5 and TRBJ2-6; TRBD1 might be the D (7 bases). Trimming took 0 bases from V and 4 from J, leaving 11 bases between them. Germline assignment: CDR1 SGHKS and CDR2 YYEKEE (reference sequence). The CDR3 contains 16 residues. The CDR3 DNA is TGTGCCAGCAGCTTGGGCAGGGGGGCCGGGGCCAACGTCCTGACTTTC. It is translated as CASSLGRGAGANVLTF.

This clonotype was seen a few times. V and J are TRBV6-2 or TRBV6-3 and TRBJ1-2; D is undetermined. This CDR3 spans 13 amino acids. Per germline, CDR1 MNHEY and CDR2 SVGEGT. Trimming removed 5 bases at V and 8 bases at J, with 15 bases between. The CDR3 DNA is TGTGCCAGCAGTCTCCGGACGGGGAAAGGCTACACCTTC. Residues: CASSLRTGKGYTF.

This chain connects TRBV20-1 to TRBJ2-1, with D perhaps matching TRBD2 (6 bases). CDR1 DFQATT and CDR2 SNEGSKA come from the germline V gene (reference sequence). This CDR3 has 11 residues. Trimming stripped 6 bases from V and 15 bases from J, with 18 bases between. The CDR3 DNA follows: TGCAGTGCCCCCTGGAGGGGCGGTCGGTTCTTC. Its translation: CSAPWRGGRFF.

Ten or more counts support this clonotype. The rearrangement uses TRBV4-2 and TRBJ2-7; D perhaps matches TRBD1 (5 bases). The germline gives CDR1 LGHNA, CDR2 YNFKEQ. The CDR3 sequence is 13 residues long. Trimming shortened V by 4 bases and J by 2 bases, and 9 bases separated the two germline ends. CDR3 region: CASSPPGTYEQYF. The CDR3 coding sequence is TGTGCCAGCAGCCCCCCAGGGACCTACGAGCAGTACTTC.

This clonotype has a count of ten or more. The gene calls are TRBV5-1 and TRBJ1-3; D unclear. This CDR3 has 16 amino acids. V was pared by 0 bases and J by 0 bases, with 10 bases between. Germline V gene data show CDR1 as SGHRS and CDR2 as YFSETQ. CDR3 amino acids: CASSLGASYSGNTIYF. CDR3 sequence (DNA): TGCGCCAGCAGCTTGGGTGCCTCTTACTCTGGAAACACCATATATTTT.

This clonotype was detected many times. The J gene is TRBJ2-3, the V gene TRBV7-9; either TRBD1 or TRBD2 may fit D (6 bases each). Trimming left V 5 bases short and J 5 bases short, with 14 bases between. The CDR3 runs to 14 residues. CDR1 and CDR2 from the germline V gene are SEHNR and FQNEAQ (reference sequence). CDR3 coding DNA: TGTGCCAGCAGCGGGGGGCAAGATAGAGATACGCAGTATTTT. As protein: CASSGGQDRDTQYF.

In its sample, this clonotype was seen many times. The DNA of the CDR3 is TGTGCCAGCAGTTATAGCGGGGGGGCCGGAGATACGCAGTATTTT. Translation gives CASSYSGGAGDTQYF. The rearrangement joins TRBV9 to TRBJ2-3, with 11 bases aligning to TRBD2. In germline, CDR1 is SGDLS, CDR2 YYNGEE. The CDR3 runs to 15 residues. V gave up 5 bases and J gave up 5 bases; unmatched junction bases: 7.

This clonotype was detected ten times or more. The chain joins TRBV3-1 to TRBJ2-2; unclear D gene. Trimming cost V 1 base and J 10 bases, with 7 bases left between them. The CDR3 totals 12 residues. In germline, CDR1 is LGHDT, CDR2 YNNKEL (reference sequence). The CDR3 protein is CASSQGDEELFF. As DNA, the CDR3 is TGTGCCAGCAGCCAAGGAGATGAGGAGCTGTTTTTT.

This clonotype came up a few times. A read error may explain this, as a much larger clone is one base away. V is TRBV20-1 and J is TRBJ1-5; 8 bases fit TRBD1. The CDR3 has 15 residues. From germline, CDR1 is DFQATT and CDR2 SNEGSKA (reference sequence). CDR3 DNA: TGCGGTGCTAGTTACGGGACAGGTCGCAATCAGCCCCAGCATTTT. Translating gives CGASYGTGRNQPQHF.

This clonotype was recorded many times. The J gene is TRBJ2-1, the V gene TRBV7-3, with D maybe TRBD1 (5 bases). Trimming removed 5 bases at V and 9 bases at J, with 20 bases between. Germline-derived CDR1 and CDR2 are SGHTA and FQGTGA. CDR3 size: 15 residues. CDR3 in DNA: TGTGCCAGCAGCCCGACAGTTACCCCAAGGGGTGAGCAGTTCTTC. Encoded protein: CASSPTVTPRGEQFF.

Notes on this clonotype: A much larger clonotype is one base distant, so this may be a read error. This sequence joins TRBV7-3 and TRBJ2-3; perhaps TRBD1 as D (5 bases). The germline CDR1 and CDR2 sequences are SGHTA and FQGTGA. This CDR3 has 14 amino acids. CDR3 bases: TGTGCCAGCAGCTTATTCAGCCGCACAGGTACGCAGTATTTT. This sequence encodes CASSLFSRTGTQYF.

Many counts were recorded for this clonotype. This chain joins TRBV20-1 and TRBJ2-2; no clear D. The CDR3 runs 12 residues. In germline, CDR1 is DFQATT, CDR2 SNEGSKA (reference sequence). Trimming pared 5 bases from V and 8 bases from J, leaving 12 bases between. The CDR3 DNA reads as TGCAGTGCTTCCGGCCTTGGAGGGGAGCTGTTTTTT. The encoded protein is CSASGLGGELFF.

This clonotype was found many times. J is TRBJ2-1 and V is TRBV6-6; perhaps D is TRBD1 or TRBD2 (5 bases each). The germline V gene has CDR1 MNHNY and CDR2 SVGAGI (reference sequence). Between the trimmed V and J ends, which lost 5 bases and 9 bases, there was a span of 11 bases. The CDR3 has 12 residues. In nucleotides, the CDR3 is TGTGCCAGCAGTGCAACTGGGGGTGAGCAGTTCTTC. Translation gives CASSATGGEQFF.

On this clonotype itself: A read error is possible here, since a much larger clone lies one base away. The chain uses TRBV6-5 and TRBJ1-2; 7 bases are a match to TRBD1. Germline CDR1 and CDR2: MNHEY and SVGAGI. The CDR3 is 16 residues long. The CDR3 DNA sequence: TGTGCCAGCAGCCGAGGGACAGCTCCCTCTAACTATGGCTACATCTTC. Translating gives CASSRGTAPSNYGYIF.

This clonotype was seen at least ten times. The chain carries TRBV2 and TRBJ2-3; TRBD1 agrees at 9 bases. Unmatched junction bases numbered 9, after V lost 7 bases and J lost 4 bases. The germline gives CDR1 SNHLY, CDR2 FYNNEI. CDR3 size: 15 residues. CDR3 amino acids: CASKSTGGRADTQYF. Here the CDR3 DNA reads TGTGCCAGCAAATCGACAGGGGGAAGGGCAGATACGCAGTATTTT.